The T cell receptor (beta chain) described here comes from a study of shared clonotypes between healthy human individuals. Genomic DNA from each subset was divided evenly over several immunoSEQ plates. Replicate PCRs from sorted subsets contained roughly 220 ng DNA, which is some 30,000 T cell genomes. Profiling relied on immunoSEQ multiplex PCR, and the TCRdb table lists in-frame clones only, not all of them. The repertoire consists of some 900,000 clones, with about 80% occurring once and the leading ten covering around 1.5%. Sequencing was performed on memory CD4+ T cells sorted from blood. The subset denotes: CD45RA-negative fraction. The source of this sequence is a young man in good health.

DNA for the CDR3: TGTGCCAGCAGCCCAGGTCCCAGACCGAACTATGGCTACACCTTC. Encoded protein: CASSPGPRPNYGYTF. The rearrangement links TRBV7-2 to TRBJ1-2; D ambiguous. The germline CDR1 and CDR2 sequences are SGHTA and FQGNSA. The CDR3 is made up of 15 amino acids. V was shortened by 5 bases and J by 2 bases, with 15 bases between the two germline ends. Drawing the rest from reference TRBV7-2 and TRBJ1-2, the complete variable domain is GAGVSQSPSNKVTEKGKDVELRCDPISGHTALYWYRQSLGQGLEFLIYFQGNSAPDKSGLPSDRFSAERTGGSVSTLTIQRTQQEDSAVYLCASSPGPRPNYGYTFGSGTRLTVV.